This TCR beta chain appears in the sequencing data of a study of T cells expressing NK-cell markers. Study summary: In sorted CD3+CD56+NKG2C+, CD3+CD56+NKG2C- and CD3+CD56-NKG2C+ T cells, TCR beta repertoires were obtained. Seven sequenced donors out of eight were HCMV-seropositive, one seronegative. Whole-study results and caveats: Roughly six donors showed dominant NKG2C+ clonotypes comprising about 1.0-8% of their CD8+ T cells.

A 5'RACE template switching approach incorporating UMIs was used to make TCR beta cDNA. TCRdb re-called the 5' RACE reads and gives one entry per CDR3 protein, without DNA. The listing records about 260,000 distinct CDR3 sequences. On this clonotype itself: What it binds is not known.

The CDR3 covers 12 residues. The germline V gene encodes CDR1 SGHRS and CDR2 YFSETQ. This chain links TRBV5-1 with TRBJ2-2. Sequencing was done on a sample of blood T cells: a sorted CD56 or NKG2C T cell subset, CD4+ or CD8+ T cells, or bulk PBMC T cells (not recorded which). The TCR originated in a man in his late teens or twenties in good health. This CDR3 is CASYQWAGELFF. The full variable domain, its missing parts supplied by reference TRBV5-1 and TRBJ2-2, is KAGVTQTPRYLIKTRGQQVTLSCSPISGHRSVSWYQQTPGQGLQFLFEYFSETQRNKGNFPGRFSGRQFSNSRSEMNVSTLELGDSALYLCASYQWAGELFFGEGSRLTVL.